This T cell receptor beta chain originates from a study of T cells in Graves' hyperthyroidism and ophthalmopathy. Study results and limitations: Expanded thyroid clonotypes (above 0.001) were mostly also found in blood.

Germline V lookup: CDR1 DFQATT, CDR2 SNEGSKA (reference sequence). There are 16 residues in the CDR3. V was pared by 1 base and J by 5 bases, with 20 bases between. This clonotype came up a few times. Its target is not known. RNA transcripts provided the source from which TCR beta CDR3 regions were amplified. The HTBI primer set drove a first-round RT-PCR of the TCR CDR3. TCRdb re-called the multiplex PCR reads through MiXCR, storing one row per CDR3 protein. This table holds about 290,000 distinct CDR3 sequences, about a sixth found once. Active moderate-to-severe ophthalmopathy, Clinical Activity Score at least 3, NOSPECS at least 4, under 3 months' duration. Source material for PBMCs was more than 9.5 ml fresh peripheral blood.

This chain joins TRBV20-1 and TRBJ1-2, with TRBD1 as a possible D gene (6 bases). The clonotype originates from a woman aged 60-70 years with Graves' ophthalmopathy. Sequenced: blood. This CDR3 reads CSARGGTVGGGYGYTF. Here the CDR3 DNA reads TGCAGTGCTAGAGGGGGGACCGTGGGGGGCGGGTATGGCTACACCTTC.